The next 12 T cell receptor beta chains were all read from a single sample in a study of shared clonotypes between healthy human individuals. The protocol was immunoSEQ multiplex PCR, while the TCRdb copy is restricted to in-frame clones and leaves out a portion. Of some 2,400,000 clones in the sample, under 97% were seen once. Sequencing was done on a sample of naive CD4+ T cells sorted from blood. Noted subset: CD45RA+ positively selected. These receptors were collected from a man aged 18 to 30 in good health.

The chain joins TRBV25-1 to TRBJ1-1, with TRBD1 identical over 9 bases. The germline gives CDR1 MGHDK, CDR2 SYGVNS. Trimming removed 3 bases from V and 4 bases from J; junction bases left unmatched: 9. The CDR3 contains 16 residues. CDR3: CASSDPNRGLGTEAFF. The CDR3 region has the DNA TGTGCCAGCAGTGATCCCAACAGGGGGCTGGGCACTGAAGCTTTCTTT.

V usage is TRBV5-4 and J usage is TRBJ2-2, with a possible D match to TRBD1 (6 bases). CDR3 length: 15 residues. V was pared by 4 bases and J by 4 bases, with 14 bases between. Germline V CDR1 and CDR2: SGHNT, YYREEE (reference sequence). The CDR3 here is CASSGRGWGTGELFF. The CDR3 DNA follows: TGTGCCAGCAGCGGCAGGGGCTGGGGCACCGGGGAGCTGTTTTTT.

The chain combines TRBV10-3 with TRBJ1-1; 9 bases match TRBD1. Trimming removed 7 bases from V and 5 bases from J; junction bases left unmatched: 8. The CDR3 runs to 14 residues. Germline lookup yields CDR1 ENHRY and CDR2 SYGVKD. The CDR3 bases are TGTGCCATCATTACAGGGGGCGAGGAGACTGAAGCTTTCTTT. It is translated as CAIITGGEETEAFF.

The chain carries TRBV9 and TRBJ2-2, with 7 nucleotides matching TRBD1. Germline CDR1 and CDR2: SGDLS and YYNGEE. V shed 0 bases, J shed 5 bases, and the junction held 4 bases outside the gene matches. CDR3 length: 15 residues. DNA for the CDR3: TGTGCCAGCAGCGTAGTGACAGGGCTGACCGGGGAGCTGTTTTTT. This codes for CASSVVTGLTGELFF.

Details on this clone: Other DNA sequences in this sample translate to the same CDR3. This rearrangement joins TRBV29-1 to TRBJ2-3; tentative D call: TRBD1 (5 bases). The length of the CDR3 is 13 residues. Germline CDR1 SQVTM, CDR2 ANQGSEA. V lost 2 bases and J 3 bases, leaving 9 bases between the germline ends. The CDR3 nucleotides read TGCAGCGTTGAAAGGGGTGTAACAGATACGCAGTATTTT. This gives the protein CSVERGVTDTQYF.

This chain uses TRBV2 with TRBJ1-6; D call uncertain. Per germline, CDR1 SNHLY and CDR2 FYNNEI. The CDR3 is 13 amino acids. Trimming took off 3 bases at V and 4 bases at J, with 4 bases between the two ends. In nucleotides, the CDR3 is TGTGCCAGCAGTGAGGCTTATAATTCACCCCTCCACTTT. It specifies CASSEAYNSPLHF.

The CDR3 protein is CASARQGTTEAFF. The CDR3 nucleotides read TGTGCCAGCGCTAGACAGGGGACCACTGAAGCTTTCTTT. This rearrangement joins TRBV27 to TRBJ1-1, with 8 nucleotides matching TRBD1. The CDR3 is made up of 13 amino acids. Germline trimming cut 8 bases from V and 4 bases from J; bases unmatched to any gene: 6. CDR1 and CDR2 (germline): MNHEY, SMNVEV (reference sequence).

The chain recombines TRBV5-1 with TRBJ2-5, with a possible D match to TRBD2 (6 bases). The CDR3 runs 16 residues. Trimming shortened V by 2 bases and J by 2 bases, and 16 bases separated the two germline ends. In germline, CDR1 is SGHRS, CDR2 YFSETQ. CDR3 in DNA: TGCGCCAGCAGCTTCGGTCAGGGCGCGGGGCAAGAGACCCAGTACTTC. This sequence encodes CASSFGQGAGQETQYF.

The chain uses TRBV28 and TRBJ2-7; no clear D gene. This CDR3 is built from 15 residues. Trimming stripped 3 bases from V and 2 bases from J, with 14 bases between. The germline V gene has CDR1 MDHEN and CDR2 SYDVKM. The CDR3 reads CASSFHVRPPYEQYF. The CDR3 DNA reads TGTGCCAGCAGTTTCCATGTTCGACCCCCCTACGAGCAGTACTTC.

This sequence joins TRBV5-4 and TRBJ2-5, with D perhaps TRBD2 (6 bases). V lost 5 bases, J lost 5 bases, and 19 bases lay in between. Germline V gives CDR1 SGHNT, CDR2 YYREEE (reference sequence). This CDR3 has 15 amino acids. As DNA, the CDR3 is TGTGCCAGCAGTTCGCCGGGGCCCCGGGGGGAGACCCAGTACTTC. Its translation: CASSSPGPRGETQYF. Complete variable domain (other parts from reference TRBV5-4 and TRBJ2-5): ETGVTQSPTHLIKTRGQQVTLRCSSQSGHNTVSWYQQALGQGPQFIFQYYREEENGRGNFPPRFSGLQFPNYSSELNVNALELDDSALYLCASSSPGPRGETQYFGPGTRLLVL.

The chain carries TRBV20-1 and TRBJ2-7; 7 bases are shared with TRBD2. The CDR3 covers 11 residues. Germline V gene data show CDR1 as DFQATT and CDR2 as SNEGSKA (reference sequence). V lost 6 bases to trimming and J lost 5 bases; unmatched junction nucleotides: 4. The CDR3 coding sequence is TGCAGTGCGTTACTAGCGAACGAGCAGTACTTC. Amino acids: CSALLANEQYF.

This chain uses TRBV6-1 with TRBJ2-7; 7 bases align to TRBD2. The CDR3 has 12 amino acids. The V gene's germline CDR1 is MNHNS and CDR2 SASEGT. V lost 6 bases to trimming and J lost 8 bases; unmatched junction nucleotides: 7. CDR3 loop: CASRPGGGKQYF. CDR3 DNA sequence: TGTGCCAGCAGACCTGGGGGAGGGAAGCAGTACTTC.